This T cell receptor (beta chain) comes out of a study of vaccination and CD4 T cells after COVID-19. Sequencing of cultured CD4+ T cell DNA used the Oncomine TCR Beta short-read assay. TCRdb reprocessed the PCR reads via MiXCR and lists one record per CDR3 protein. The data show just under 20,000 distinct CDR3 sequences, about 51% seen once. Note on this clonotype: Its target is not known.

Stated treatment: 10-day PBMC culture with coronavirus spike peptide pools or control peptides (ViraFEST assay). The ViraFEST method relied on peptide pools to expand antigen-specific T cells, followed by TCR sequencing. V lost 6 bases and J 0 bases, leaving 9 bases between the germline ends. CDR3 length: 13 residues. Looked up from germline, CDR1 is DFQATT and CDR2 is SNEGSKA (reference sequence). The gene calls are TRBV20-1 and TRBJ1-3; D uncertain. The sample was CD4+ T cells from blood, cultured in vitro. The receptor was isolated from a human donor who had recovered from COVID-19. CDR3 loop: CSAFHPSGNTIYF. CDR3 in DNA: TGCAGTGCCTTCCACCCCTCTGGAAACACCATATATTTT.